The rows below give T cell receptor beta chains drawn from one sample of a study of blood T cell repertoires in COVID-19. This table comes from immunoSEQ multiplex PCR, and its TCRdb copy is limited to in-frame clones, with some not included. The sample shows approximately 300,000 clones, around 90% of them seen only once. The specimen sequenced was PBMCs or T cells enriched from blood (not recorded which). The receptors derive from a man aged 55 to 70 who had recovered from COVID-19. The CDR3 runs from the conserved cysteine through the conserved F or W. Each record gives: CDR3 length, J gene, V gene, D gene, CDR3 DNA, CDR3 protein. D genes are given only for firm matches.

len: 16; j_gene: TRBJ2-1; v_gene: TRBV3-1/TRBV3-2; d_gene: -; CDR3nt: TGTGCCAGCAGCCAAGTGGCTAGGCAAGCCTACAATGAGCAGTTCTTC; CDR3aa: CASSQVARQAYNEQFF
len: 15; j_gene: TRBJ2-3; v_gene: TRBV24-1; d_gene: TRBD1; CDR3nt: TGTGCCACCAGTGATACCAGGGGGCGCACGGATACGCAGTATTTT; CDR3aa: CATSDTRGRTDTQYF
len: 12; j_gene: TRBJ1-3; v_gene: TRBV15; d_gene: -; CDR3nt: TGTGCCACCAGCAGGGTTCAGAACACCATATATTTT; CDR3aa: CATSRVQNTIYF
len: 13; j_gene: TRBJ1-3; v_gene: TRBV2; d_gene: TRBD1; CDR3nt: TGTGCCAGCAGCACAGGGGTCCGTGACACCATATATTTT; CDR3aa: CASSTGVRDTIYF
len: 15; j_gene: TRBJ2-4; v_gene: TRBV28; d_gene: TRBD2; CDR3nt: TGTGCCAGCAGGATCCGCGGGGGGTCCAAAAACATTCAGTACTTC; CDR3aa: CASRIRGGSKNIQYF
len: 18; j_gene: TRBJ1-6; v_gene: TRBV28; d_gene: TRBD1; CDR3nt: TGTGCCAGCAGTTTATTCGGGGACAGGAGCTCCTATAATTCACCCCTCCACTTT; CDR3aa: CASSLFGDRSSYNSPLHF
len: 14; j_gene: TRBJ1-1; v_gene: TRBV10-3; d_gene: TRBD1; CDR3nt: TGTGCCATCAGTGGGACAGGGAGTGGAACTGAAGCTTTCTTT; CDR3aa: CAISGTGSGTEAFF
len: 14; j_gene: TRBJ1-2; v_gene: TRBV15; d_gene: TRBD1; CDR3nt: TGTGCCACCAGTAGGGACAGGGCTAACTATGGCTACACCTTC; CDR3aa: CATSRDRANYGYTF
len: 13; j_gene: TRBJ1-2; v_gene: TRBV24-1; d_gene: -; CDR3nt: TGTGCCACCAGTGATTTTGGCGGCTATGGCTACACCTTC; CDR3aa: CATSDFGGYGYTF
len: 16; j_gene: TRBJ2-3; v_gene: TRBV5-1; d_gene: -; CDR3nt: TGCGCCAGCAGCTTGGGACCTGCAACAGCCGCAGATACGCAGTATTTT; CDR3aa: CASSLGPATAADTQYF